This T cell receptor (beta chain) was found in a study of spatial heterogeneity in lung cancer. This clonotype was detected only a few times. What it recognizes is unknown. Study findings and constraints: The study found that expanded intratumoral alpha and beta TCR counts tracked tumor mutation counts. The recorded estimate of tumor T cell coverage is 6.5% to 7% for alpha chains and 13% for beta chains.

TCRdb independently ran MiXCR on the 5' RACE reads; one entry per CDR3 protein. The data contain some 96,000 distinct CDR3 sequences, around 4.3% of them singletons. The time point here: sample taken at primary tumor resection. The approximately 79 donors had untreated early-stage non-small cell lung cancer. CDR3 size: 15 residues. The V and J ends lost 6 bases and 8 bases, in that order; junction bases with no gene match: 7. Sequencing used lung tumor tissue, obtained at surgery. The receptor was derived from a male donor with early-stage non-small cell lung cancer. The rearrangement uses TRBV12-3 or TRBV12-4 and TRBJ2-1; 13 bases align to TRBD2. The CDR3 protein is CASSLTSGRTHEQFF. In nucleotides, the CDR3 is TGTGCCAGCAGCTTGACTAGCGGGAGGACCCATGAGCAGTTCTTC.